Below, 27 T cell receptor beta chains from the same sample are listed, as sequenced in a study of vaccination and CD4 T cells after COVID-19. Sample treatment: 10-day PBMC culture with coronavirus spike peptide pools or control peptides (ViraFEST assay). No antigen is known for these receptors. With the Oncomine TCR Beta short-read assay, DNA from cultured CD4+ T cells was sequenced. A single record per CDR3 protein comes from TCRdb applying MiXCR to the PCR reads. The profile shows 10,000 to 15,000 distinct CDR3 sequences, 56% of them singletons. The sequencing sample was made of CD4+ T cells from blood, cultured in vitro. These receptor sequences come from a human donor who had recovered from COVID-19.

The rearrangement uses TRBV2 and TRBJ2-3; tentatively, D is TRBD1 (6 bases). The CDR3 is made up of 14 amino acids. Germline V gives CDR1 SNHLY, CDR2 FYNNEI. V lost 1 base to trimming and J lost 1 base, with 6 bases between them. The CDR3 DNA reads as TGTGCCAGCAGTGAAGGGACAGGCACAGATACGCAGTATTTT. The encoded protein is CASSEGTGTDTQYF.

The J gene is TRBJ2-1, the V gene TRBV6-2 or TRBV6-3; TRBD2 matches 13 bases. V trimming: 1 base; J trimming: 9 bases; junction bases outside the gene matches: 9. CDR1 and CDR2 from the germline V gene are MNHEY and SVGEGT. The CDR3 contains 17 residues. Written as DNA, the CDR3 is TGTGCCAGCAGTTACTTCCGACTAGCGGGAGGAGCTAGTGAGCAGTTCTTC. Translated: CASSYFRLAGGASEQFF.

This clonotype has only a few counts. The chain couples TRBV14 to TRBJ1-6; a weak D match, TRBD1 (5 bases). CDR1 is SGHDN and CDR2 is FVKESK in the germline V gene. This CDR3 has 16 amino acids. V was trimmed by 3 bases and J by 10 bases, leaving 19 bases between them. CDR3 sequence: CASSHGVRQGVSPLHF. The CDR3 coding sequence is TGTGCCAGCAGCCATGGGGTCCGTCAGGGAGTCTCACCCCTCCACTTT.

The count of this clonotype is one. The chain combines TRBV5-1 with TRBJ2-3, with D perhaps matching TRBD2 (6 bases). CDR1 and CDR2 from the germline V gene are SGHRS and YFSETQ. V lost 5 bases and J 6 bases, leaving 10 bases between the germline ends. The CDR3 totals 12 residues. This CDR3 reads CASSPRGDTQYF. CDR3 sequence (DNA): TGCGCCAGCAGTCCACGGGGGGATACGCAGTATTTT.

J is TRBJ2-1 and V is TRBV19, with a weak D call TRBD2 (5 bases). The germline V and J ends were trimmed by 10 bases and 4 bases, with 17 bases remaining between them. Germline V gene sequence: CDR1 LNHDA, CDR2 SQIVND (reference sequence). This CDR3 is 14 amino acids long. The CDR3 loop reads CAIRRFSSYNEQFF. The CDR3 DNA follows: TGTGCCATCCGGAGGTTTTCATCTTACAATGAGCAGTTCTTC.

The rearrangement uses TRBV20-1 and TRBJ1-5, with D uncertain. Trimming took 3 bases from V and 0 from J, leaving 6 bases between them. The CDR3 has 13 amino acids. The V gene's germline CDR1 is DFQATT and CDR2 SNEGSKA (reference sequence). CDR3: CSARENSNQPQHF. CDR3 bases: TGCAGTGCTAGGGAGAATAGCAATCAGCCCCAGCATTTT.

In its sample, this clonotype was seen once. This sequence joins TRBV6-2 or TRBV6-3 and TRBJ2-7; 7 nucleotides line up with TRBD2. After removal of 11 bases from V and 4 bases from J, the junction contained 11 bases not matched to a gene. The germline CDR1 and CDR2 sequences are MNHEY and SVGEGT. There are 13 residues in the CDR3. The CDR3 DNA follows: TGTGCCTGTCGAAGGAGCGGGGAGTACGAGCAGTACTTC. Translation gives CACRRSGEYEQYF.

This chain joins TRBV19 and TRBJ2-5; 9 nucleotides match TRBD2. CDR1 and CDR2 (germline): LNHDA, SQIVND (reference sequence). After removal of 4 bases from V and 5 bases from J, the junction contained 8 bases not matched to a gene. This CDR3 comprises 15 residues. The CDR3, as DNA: TGTGCCAGTAGTACGAGCGGGAGGTTTTCGGAGACCCAGTACTTC. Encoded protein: CASSTSGRFSETQYF.

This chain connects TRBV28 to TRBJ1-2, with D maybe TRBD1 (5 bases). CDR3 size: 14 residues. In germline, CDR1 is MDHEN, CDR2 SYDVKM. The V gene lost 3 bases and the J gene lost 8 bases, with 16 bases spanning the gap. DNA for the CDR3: TGTGCCAGCAGTTTTCATTCTCAGGGAGAGGGCTACACCTTC. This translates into CASSFHSQGEGYTF.

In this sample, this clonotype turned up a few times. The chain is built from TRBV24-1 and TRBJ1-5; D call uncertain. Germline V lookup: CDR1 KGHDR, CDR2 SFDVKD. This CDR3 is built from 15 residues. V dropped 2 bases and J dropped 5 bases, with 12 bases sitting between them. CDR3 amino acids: CATSDSRTVDQPQHF. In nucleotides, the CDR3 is TGTGCCACCAGTGATTCCAGGACCGTGGATCAGCCCCAGCATTTT.

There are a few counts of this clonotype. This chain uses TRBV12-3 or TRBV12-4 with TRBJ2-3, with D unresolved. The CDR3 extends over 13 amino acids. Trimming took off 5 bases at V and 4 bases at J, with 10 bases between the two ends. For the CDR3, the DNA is TGTGCCAGCAGTCTGACTCCTTCAGATACGCAGTATTTT. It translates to CASSLTPSDTQYF.

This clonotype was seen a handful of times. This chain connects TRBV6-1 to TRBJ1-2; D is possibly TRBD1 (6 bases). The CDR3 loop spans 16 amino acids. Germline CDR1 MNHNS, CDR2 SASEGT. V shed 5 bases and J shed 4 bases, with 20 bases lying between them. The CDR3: CASSLAGTTGVYGYTF. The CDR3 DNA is TGTGCCAGCAGTCTAGCCGGGACAACCGGCGTCTATGGCTACACCTTC.

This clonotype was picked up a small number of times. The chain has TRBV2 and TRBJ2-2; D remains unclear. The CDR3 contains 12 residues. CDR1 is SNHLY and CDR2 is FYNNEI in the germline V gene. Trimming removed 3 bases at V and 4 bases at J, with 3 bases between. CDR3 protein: CASSEFTGELFF. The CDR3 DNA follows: TGTGCCAGCAGTGAGTTCACCGGGGAGCTGTTTTTT.

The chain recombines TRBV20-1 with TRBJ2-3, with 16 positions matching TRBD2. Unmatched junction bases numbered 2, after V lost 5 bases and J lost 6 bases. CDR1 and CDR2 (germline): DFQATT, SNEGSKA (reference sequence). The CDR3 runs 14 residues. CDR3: CSAGTSGRADTQYF. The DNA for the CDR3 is TGCAGTGCTGGGACTAGCGGGAGGGCGGATACGCAGTATTTT.

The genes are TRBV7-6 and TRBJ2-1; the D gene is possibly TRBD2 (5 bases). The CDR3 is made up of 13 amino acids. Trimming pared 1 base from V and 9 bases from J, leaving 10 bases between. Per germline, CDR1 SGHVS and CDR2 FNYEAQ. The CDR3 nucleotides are TGTGCCAGCAGCTTAGGAGAACGGGGTGAGCAGTTCTTC. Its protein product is CASSLGERGEQFF.

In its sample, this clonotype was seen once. CDR3 sequence: CASGEETYNEQFF. CDR3 coding DNA: TGTGCCAGCGGCGAGGAAACCTACAATGAGCAGTTCTTC. This sequence joins TRBV6-2 or TRBV6-3 and TRBJ2-1; D is undetermined. CDR1 and CDR2 (germline): MNHEY, SVGEGT. The CDR3 loop spans 13 amino acids. Trimming cost V 8 bases and J 2 bases, with 10 bases left between them.

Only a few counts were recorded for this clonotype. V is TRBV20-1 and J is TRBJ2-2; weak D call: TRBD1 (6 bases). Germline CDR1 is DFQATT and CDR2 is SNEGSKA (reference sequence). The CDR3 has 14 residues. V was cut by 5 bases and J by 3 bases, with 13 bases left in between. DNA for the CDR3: TGCAGTGCTCCACGGACAGATCACACCGGGGAGCTGTTTTTT. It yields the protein CSAPRTDHTGELFF.

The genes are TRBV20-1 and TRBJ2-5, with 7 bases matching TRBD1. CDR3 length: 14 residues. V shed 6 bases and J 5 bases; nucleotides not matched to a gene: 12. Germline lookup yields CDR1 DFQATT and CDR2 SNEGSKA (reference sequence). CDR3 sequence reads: CSAQTTTGTETQYF. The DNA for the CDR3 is TGCAGTGCCCAGACGACGACAGGGACGGAGACCCAGTACTTC.

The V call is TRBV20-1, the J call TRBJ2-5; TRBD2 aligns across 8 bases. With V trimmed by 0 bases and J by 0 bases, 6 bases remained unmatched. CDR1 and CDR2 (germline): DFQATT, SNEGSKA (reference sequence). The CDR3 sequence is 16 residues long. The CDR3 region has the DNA TGCAGTGCTAGAGATGAGCTAGCGGGTTACCAAGAGACCCAGTACTTC. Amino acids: CSARDELAGYQETQYF.

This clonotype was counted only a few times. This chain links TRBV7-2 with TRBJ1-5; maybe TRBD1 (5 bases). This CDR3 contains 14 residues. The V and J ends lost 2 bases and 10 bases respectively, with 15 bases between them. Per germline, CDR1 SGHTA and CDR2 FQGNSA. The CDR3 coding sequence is TGTGCCAGCAGCTTAAGGCCCGGGGACTCCCCCCAGCATTTT. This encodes CASSLRPGDSPQHF.

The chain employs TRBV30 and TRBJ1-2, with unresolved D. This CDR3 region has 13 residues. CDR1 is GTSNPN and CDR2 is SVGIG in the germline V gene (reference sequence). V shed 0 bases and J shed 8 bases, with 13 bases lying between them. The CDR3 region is CAWSVKTLGGYTF. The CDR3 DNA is TGTGCCTGGAGTGTTAAAACGTTAGGGGGCTACACCTTC.

The CDR3 sequence: CSYFTDRVEGGYTF. Written as DNA, the CDR3 is TGCAGCTACTTCACGGACAGGGTAGAAGGTGGCTACACCTTC. The chain uses TRBV20-1 and TRBJ1-2; TRBD1 matches 8 bases. The germline CDR1 and CDR2 sequences are DFQATT and SNEGSKA (reference sequence). The CDR3 is made up of 14 amino acids.

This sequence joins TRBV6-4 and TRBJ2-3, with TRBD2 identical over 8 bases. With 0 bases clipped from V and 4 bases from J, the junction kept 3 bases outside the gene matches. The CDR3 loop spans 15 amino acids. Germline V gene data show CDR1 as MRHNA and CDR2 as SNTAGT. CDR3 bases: TGTGCCAGCAGTGACTCGACGGGAGGGCCAGATACGCAGTATTTT. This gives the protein CASSDSTGGPDTQYF.

The CDR3 nucleotides read TGCAGTGCTAGAGTCCCGATCGGGGGACAGAATAGCAATCAGCCCCAGCATTTT. As protein: CSARVPIGGQNSNQPQHF. The rearrangement joins TRBV20-1 to TRBJ1-5, with 7 nucleotides matching TRBD1. CDR1 is DFQATT, CDR2 SNEGSKA, per germline (reference sequence). CDR3 length equals 18 residues. V lost 1 base, J lost 0 bases, and 12 bases stayed unmatched.

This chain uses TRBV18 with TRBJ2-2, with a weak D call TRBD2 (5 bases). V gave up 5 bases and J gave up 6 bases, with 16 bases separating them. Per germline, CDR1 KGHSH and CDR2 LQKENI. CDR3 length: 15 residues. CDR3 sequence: CASSELRVISGELFF. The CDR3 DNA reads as TGTGCCAGCTCAGAGTTGCGGGTGATCTCCGGGGAGCTGTTTTTT.

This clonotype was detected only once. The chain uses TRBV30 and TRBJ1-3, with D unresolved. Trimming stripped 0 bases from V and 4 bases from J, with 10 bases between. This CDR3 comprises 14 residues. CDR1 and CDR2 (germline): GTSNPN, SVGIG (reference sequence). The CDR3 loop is CAWSVGPWGNTIYF. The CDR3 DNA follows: TGTGCCTGGAGTGTCGGCCCTTGGGGAAACACCATATATTTT.

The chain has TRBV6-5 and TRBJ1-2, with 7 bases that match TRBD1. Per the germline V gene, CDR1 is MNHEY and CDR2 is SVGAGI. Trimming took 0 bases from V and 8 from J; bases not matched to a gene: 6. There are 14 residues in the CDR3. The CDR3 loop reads CASSYSDRMGGYTF. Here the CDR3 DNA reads TGTGCCAGCAGTTACTCGGACAGGATGGGCGGCTACACCTTC.